This T cell receptor (beta chain) is from a study of cytomegalovirus exposure and HLA in healthy donors. The germline gives CDR1 GTSNPN, CDR2 SVGIG (reference sequence). Trimming removed 1 base from V and 5 bases from J, with 2 bases in between. The CDR3 spans 10 residues. Findings and limits, study-wide: Published work reported that the classifier diagnosed cytomegalovirus status with high specificity and sensitivity. No immune exposure information besides CMV serostatus was available. Later work associated fewer than 20,000 TCR beta sequences with HLA alleles at 0.05 false discovery rate. Roughly even sequencing depth across donors was the assumption behind the presence/absence analyses.

This PCR relied on a set of 60 Vbeta primers and 13 Jbeta primers. Using immunoSEQ multiplex PCR, the repertoire was profiled, and TCRdb retains in-frame clones only, with some absent. The sample contains about 61,000 clones, more than 70% of which appear only once. With respect to this clone: What it binds is unknown.

The specimen was PBMCs. This clonotype was obtained from a man aged 25-40 years in good health and CMV-seropositive. This chain joins TRBV30 and TRBJ2-5, with no clear D. For the CDR3, the DNA is TGTGCCTGGAGTGCGGAGACCCAGTACTTC. This sequence encodes CAWSAETQYF. Full variable domain (remainder filled in from reference TRBV30 and TRBJ2-5): SQTIHQWPATLVQPVGSPLSLECTVEGTSNPNLYWYRQAAGRGLQLLFYSVGIGQISSEVPQNLSASRPQDRQFILSSKKLLLSDSGFYLCAWSAETQYFGPGTRLLVL.